The clone carrying this TCR beta chain was seen just once. The antigen remains unidentified. These data are taken from a study of T cells in narcolepsy. The wider study: Patients with NT1 or NT2 and healthy control donors were enrolled. Study results and limitations: Comparing one patient's CSF and blood CD4+ clonotypes highlighted HCRT- and TRIB2-specific autoreactive clonotypes.

The CDR3 spans 14 residues. Trimming took 4 bases from V and 8 from J; bases not matched to a gene: 5. CDR1 and CDR2 from the germline V gene are MRHNA and SNTAGT. The assay was immunoSEQ multiplex PCR, and TCRdb's table has in-frame clones only and misses some. This table has more than 8,000 clones, about 75% appearing once. The sequencing input was CD45RA- memory CD8+ T cells from PBMCs. The chain recombines TRBV6-4 with TRBJ2-1; 10 nucleotides line up with TRBD2. This TCR derives from a human donor with narcolepsy. CDR3: CASSGSSGGYEQFF. The CDR3 DNA follows: TGTGCCAGCAGTGGAAGTAGCGGGGGGTATGAGCAGTTCTTC.